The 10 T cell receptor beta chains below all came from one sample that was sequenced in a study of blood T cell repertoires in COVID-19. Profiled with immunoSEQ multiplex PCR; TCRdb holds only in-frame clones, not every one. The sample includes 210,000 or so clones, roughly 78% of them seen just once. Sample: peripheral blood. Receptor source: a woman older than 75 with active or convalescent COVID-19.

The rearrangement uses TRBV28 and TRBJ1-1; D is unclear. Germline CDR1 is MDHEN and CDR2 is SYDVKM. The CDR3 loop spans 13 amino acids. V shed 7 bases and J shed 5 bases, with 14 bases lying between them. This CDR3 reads CASMGVRGTEAFF. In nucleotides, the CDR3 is TGTGCCAGCATGGGCGTACGAGGGACTGAAGCTTTCTTT. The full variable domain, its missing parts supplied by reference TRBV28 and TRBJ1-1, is DVKVTQSSRYLVKRTGEKVFLECVQDMDHENMFWYRQDPGLGLRLIYFSYDVKMKEKGDIPEGYSVSREKKERFSLILESASTNQTSMYLCASMGVRGTEAFFGQGTRLTVV.

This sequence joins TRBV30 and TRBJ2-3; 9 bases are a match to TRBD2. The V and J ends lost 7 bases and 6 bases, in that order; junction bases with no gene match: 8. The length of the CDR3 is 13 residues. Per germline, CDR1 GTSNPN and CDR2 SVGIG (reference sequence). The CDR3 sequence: CAFERGAGDTQYF. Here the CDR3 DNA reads TGTGCCTTCGAGCGGGGGGCTGGGGATACGCAGTATTTT.

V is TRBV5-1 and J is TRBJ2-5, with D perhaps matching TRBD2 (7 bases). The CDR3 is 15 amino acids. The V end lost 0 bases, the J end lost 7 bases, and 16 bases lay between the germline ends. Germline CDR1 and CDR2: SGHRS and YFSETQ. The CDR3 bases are TGCGCCAGCAGCTTGGAGGGGGGGCAGTCGGGGACCCAGTACTTC. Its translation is CASSLEGGQSGTQYF.

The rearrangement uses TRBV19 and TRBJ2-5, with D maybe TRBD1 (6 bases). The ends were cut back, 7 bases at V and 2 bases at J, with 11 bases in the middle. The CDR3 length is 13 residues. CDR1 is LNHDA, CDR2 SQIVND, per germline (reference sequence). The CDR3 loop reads CASTLRGQETQYF. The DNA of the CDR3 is TGTGCCAGTACACTGAGGGGGCAAGAGACCCAGTACTTC.

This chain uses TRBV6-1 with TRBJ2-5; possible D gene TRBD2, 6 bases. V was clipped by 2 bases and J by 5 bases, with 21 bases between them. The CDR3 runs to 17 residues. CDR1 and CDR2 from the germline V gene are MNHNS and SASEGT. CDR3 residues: CASSEPPGAGWEETQYF. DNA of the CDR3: TGTGCCAGCAGTGAACCCCCCGGGGCGGGGTGGGAGGAGACCCAGTACTTC.

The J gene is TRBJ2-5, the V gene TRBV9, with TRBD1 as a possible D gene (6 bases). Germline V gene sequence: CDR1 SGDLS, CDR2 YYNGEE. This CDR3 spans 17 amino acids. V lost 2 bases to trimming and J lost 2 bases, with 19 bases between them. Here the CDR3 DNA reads TGTGCCAGCAGCGTTCGGGGAAGCAGGGGTCAACAAGAGACCCAGTACTTC. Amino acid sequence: CASSVRGSRGQQETQYF. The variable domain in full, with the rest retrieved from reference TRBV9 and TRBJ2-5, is DSGVTQTPKHLITATGQRVTLRCSPRSGDLSVYWYQQSLDQGLQFLIQYYNGEERAKGNILERFSAQQFPDLHSELNLSSLELGDSALYFCASSVRGSRGQQETQYFGPGTRLLVL.

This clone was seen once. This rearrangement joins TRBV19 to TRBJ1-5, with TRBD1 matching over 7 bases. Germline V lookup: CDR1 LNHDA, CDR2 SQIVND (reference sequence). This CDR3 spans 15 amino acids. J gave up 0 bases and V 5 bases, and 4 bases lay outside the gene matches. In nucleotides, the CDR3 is TGTGCCAGTAGTGCGGGACAGTTTAGCAATCAGCCCCAGCATTTT. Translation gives CASSAGQFSNQPQHF.

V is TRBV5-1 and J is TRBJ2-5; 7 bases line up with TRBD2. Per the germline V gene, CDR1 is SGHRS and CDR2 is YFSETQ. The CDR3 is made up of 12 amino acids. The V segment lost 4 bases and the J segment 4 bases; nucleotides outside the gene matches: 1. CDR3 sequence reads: CASSGGGETQYF. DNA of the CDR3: TGCGCCAGCAGCGGCGGGGGAGAGACCCAGTACTTC.

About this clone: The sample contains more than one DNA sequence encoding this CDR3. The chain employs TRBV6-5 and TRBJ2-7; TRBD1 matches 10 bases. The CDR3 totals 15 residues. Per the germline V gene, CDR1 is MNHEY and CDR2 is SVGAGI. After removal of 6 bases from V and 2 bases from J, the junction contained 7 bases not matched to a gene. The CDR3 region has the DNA TGTGCCAGCAGCTACGGGACAGGGGAGACCTACGAGCAGTACTTC. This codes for CASSYGTGETYEQYF.

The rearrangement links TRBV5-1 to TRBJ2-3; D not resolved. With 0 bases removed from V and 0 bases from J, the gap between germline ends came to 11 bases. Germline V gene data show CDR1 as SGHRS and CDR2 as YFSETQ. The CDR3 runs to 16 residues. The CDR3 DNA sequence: TGCGCCAGCAGCTTGGAAATTGTGTCTAGCACAGATACGCAGTATTTT. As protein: CASSLEIVSSTDTQYF.